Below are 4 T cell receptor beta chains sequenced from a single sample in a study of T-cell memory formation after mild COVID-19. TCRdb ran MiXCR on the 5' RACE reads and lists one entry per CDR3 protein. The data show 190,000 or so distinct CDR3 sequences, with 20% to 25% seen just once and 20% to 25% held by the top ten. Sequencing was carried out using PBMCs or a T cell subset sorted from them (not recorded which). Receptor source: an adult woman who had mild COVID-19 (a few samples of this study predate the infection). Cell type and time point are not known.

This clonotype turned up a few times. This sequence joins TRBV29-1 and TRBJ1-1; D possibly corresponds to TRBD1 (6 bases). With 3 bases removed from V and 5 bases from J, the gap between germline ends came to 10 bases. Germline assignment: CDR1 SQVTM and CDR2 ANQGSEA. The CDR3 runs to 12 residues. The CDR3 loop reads CSVEEGTTEAFF. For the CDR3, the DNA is TGCAGCGTTGAGGAGGGGACAACTGAAGCTTTCTTT.

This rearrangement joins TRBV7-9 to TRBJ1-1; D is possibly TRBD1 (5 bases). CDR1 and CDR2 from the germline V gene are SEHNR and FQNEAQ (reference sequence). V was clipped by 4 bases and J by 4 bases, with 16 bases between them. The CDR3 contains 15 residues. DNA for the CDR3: TGTGCCAGCAGCTCAGGGAAGACGACGAGCACTGAAGCTTTCTTT. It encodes CASSSGKTTSTEAFF.

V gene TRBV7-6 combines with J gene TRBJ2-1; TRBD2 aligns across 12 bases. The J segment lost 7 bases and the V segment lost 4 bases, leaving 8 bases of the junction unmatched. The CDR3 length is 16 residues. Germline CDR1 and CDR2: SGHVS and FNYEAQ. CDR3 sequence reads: CASSSRASGGVNEQFF. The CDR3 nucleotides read TGTGCCAGCAGCTCAAGGGCTAGCGGGGGGGTGAATGAGCAGTTCTTC. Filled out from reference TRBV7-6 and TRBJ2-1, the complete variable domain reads GAGVSQSPRYKVTKRGQDVALRCDPISGHVSLYWYRQALGQGPEFLTYFNYEAQQDKSGLPNDRFSAERPEGSISTLTIQRTEQRDSAMYRCASSSRASGGVNEQFFGPGTRLTVL.

CDR3 coding DNA: TGTGCCAGCAGCTCCCCTCCAGGACGGACGAATCAGCCCCAGCATTTT. Protein product: CASSSPPGRTNQPQHF. The rearrangement uses TRBV7-3 and TRBJ1-5, with D unresolved. This CDR3 comprises 16 residues. V was cut by 4 bases and J by 4 bases, with 17 bases left in between. Per the germline V gene, CDR1 is SGHTA and CDR2 is FQGTGA.